These 26 T cell receptor beta chains were all obtained from the same sample, sequenced in a study of shared clonotypes between healthy human individuals. Only in-frame clones appear in the TCRdb table, and some are missing; sequencing was by immunoSEQ multiplex PCR. The sample contains roughly 2.2 million clones, 85% to 95% of which appear only once. Sequenced sample: naive CD4+ T cells from PBMCs. The sample's subset: CD45RA+ positively selected. The receptors were sampled from a man aged 18-30 years in good health. Some clones in this sample may be carry-over from other donors' samples.

This chain uses TRBV5-6 with TRBJ2-3, with 10 bases that match TRBD1. Per the germline V gene, CDR1 is SGHDT and CDR2 is YYEEEE. This CDR3 region has 16 residues. V shed 4 bases and J 2 bases; nucleotides not matched to a gene: 7. The CDR3 reads CASSGGTGAITDTQYF. In nucleotides, the CDR3 is TGTGCCAGCAGCGGCGGGACAGGGGCGATCACAGATACGCAGTATTTT.

The chain links TRBV14 to TRBJ1-3; TRBD1 is a possible D gene (5 bases). The CDR3 consists of 15 residues. Germline CDR1 and CDR2: SGHDN and FVKESK. Between the trimmed V and J ends, which lost 4 bases and 0 bases, there was a span of 10 bases. CDR3 sequence reads: CASSLTGASGNTIYF. CDR3 nucleotide sequence: TGTGCCAGCAGCCTAACCGGGGCCTCTGGAAACACCATATATTTT. The whole variable domain, remainder taken from reference TRBV14 and TRBJ1-3, is EAGVTQFPSHSVIEKGQTVTLRCDPISGHDNLYWYRRVMGKEIKFLLHFVKESKQDESGMPNNRFLAERTGGTYSTLKVQPAELEDSGVYFCASSLTGASGNTIYFGEGSWLTVV.

Concerning this clone itself: Other DNA sequences in this specimen translate into the identical CDR3. V is TRBV2 and J is TRBJ2-1; D gene uncertain. Germline V gene sequence: CDR1 SNHLY, CDR2 FYNNEI. The CDR3 is made up of 12 amino acids. Trimming cost V 3 bases and J 4 bases, with 4 bases left between them. The CDR3 nucleotides are TGTGCCAGCAGTGACGATTACAATGAGCAGTTCTTC. Protein sequence: CASSDDYNEQFF.

This chain links TRBV28 with TRBJ1-5; TRBD1 aligns across 9 bases. CDR1 and CDR2 from the germline V gene are MDHEN and SYDVKM. The CDR3 covers 15 residues. V was pared by 4 bases and J by 7 bases, with 8 bases of the junction left unmatched. CDR3 coding DNA: TGTGCCAGCAGTTCACCGGGACAGGGAAGCCAGCCCCAGCATTTT. Translated: CASSSPGQGSQPQHF. Filled out from reference TRBV28 and TRBJ1-5, the complete variable domain reads DVKVTQSSRYLVKRTGEKVFLECVQDMDHENMFWYRQDPGLGLRLIYFSYDVKMKEKGDIPEGYSVSREKKERFSLILESASTNQTSMYLCASSSPGQGSQPQHFGDGTRLSIL.

Concerning this clone: Within the sample, other DNA sequences also encode this same CDR3. This chain connects TRBV9 to TRBJ2-6; D is unclear. CDR1 is SGDLS and CDR2 is YYNGEE in the germline V gene. The CDR3 covers 15 residues. V was clipped by 1 base and J by 0 bases, with 5 bases between them. CDR3 amino acids: CASSVLISGANVLTF. The CDR3 coding sequence is TGTGCCAGCAGCGTACTGATCTCTGGGGCCAACGTCCTGACTTTC.

This clone was seen a handful of times. The chain uses TRBV30 and TRBJ1-1; no clear D. CDR1 and CDR2 (germline): GTSNPN, SVGIG (reference sequence). This CDR3 contains 12 residues. The V end was cut by 4 bases, the J end by 10 bases, with 16 bases between. As DNA, the CDR3 is TGTGCCTGGATATACGGTGTCTCTGGAGCTTTCTTT. This translates into CAWIYGVSGAFF.

The rearrangement joins TRBV27 to TRBJ2-1, with 11 bases identical to TRBD2. This CDR3 is built from 15 residues. V lost 4 bases to trimming and J lost 7 bases; unmatched junction nucleotides: 6. The germline gives CDR1 MNHEY, CDR2 SMNVEV (reference sequence). CDR3 DNA: TGTGCCAGCAGTTCTACTAGCGGGAGATGGAATGAGCAGTTCTTC. Its protein is CASSSTSGRWNEQFF.

The genes are TRBV6-1 and TRBJ2-2, with 14 positions matching TRBD2. This CDR3 contains 15 residues. Germline CDR1 MNHNS, CDR2 SASEGT. V trimming: 10 bases; J trimming: 2 bases; junction bases outside the gene matches: 3. The CDR3 DNA sequence: TGTGCCACTGGGACTAGCGGGAGAAACACCGGGGAGCTGTTTTTT. Translating gives CATGTSGRNTGELFF.

The chain combines TRBV18 with TRBJ1-2, with a tentative D call TRBD1 (6 bases). This CDR3 comprises 14 residues. CDR1 KGHSH and CDR2 LQKENI come from the germline V gene. V lost 6 bases and J lost 2, with 13 bases in between. The CDR3 DNA is TGTGCCAGCTCCCAAAGCACAGGGAACTATGGCTACACCTTC. It codes for CASSQSTGNYGYTF.

The chain combines TRBV5-5 with TRBJ2-3; D ambiguous. Between the trimmed V and J ends, which lost 3 bases and 0 bases, there was a span of 14 bases. Germline V gives CDR1 SGHKS, CDR2 YYEKEE (reference sequence). This CDR3 is 16 amino acids long. Here the CDR3 DNA reads TGTGCCAGCAGCTCCACACGGGCGGTTAGCACAGATACGCAGTATTTT. It codes for CASSSTRAVSTDTQYF.

This clone appeared a few times. The V and J genes are TRBV28 and TRBJ1-5, with a weak D call TRBD1 (5 bases). The CDR3 is made up of 14 amino acids. The V gene's germline CDR1 is MDHEN and CDR2 SYDVKM. Trimming removed 4 bases from V and 6 bases from J, with 13 bases in between. The CDR3 DNA reads TGTGCCAGCAGTTCAGGGACCCGGGTTCAGCCCCAGCATTTT. This translates into CASSSGTRVQPQHF.

The chain combines TRBV5-1 with TRBJ1-3; D ambiguous. The V end lost 0 bases, the J end lost 0 bases, and 13 bases lay between the germline ends. CDR1 and CDR2 (germline): SGHRS, YFSETQ. The CDR3 is made up of 17 amino acids. For the CDR3, the DNA is TGCGCCAGCAGCTTGGCCTCCGCTTCGAGCTCTGGAAACACCATATATTTT. Amino acids: CASSLASASSSGNTIYF.

This clone has a single count. J is TRBJ2-1 and V is TRBV18; 8 bases are shared with TRBD1. J gave up 4 bases and V 4 bases, and 9 bases lay outside the gene matches. The CDR3 totals 16 residues. Looked up from germline, CDR1 is KGHSH and CDR2 is LQKENI. The CDR3 DNA reads TGTGCCAGCTCACGCGGACAGGGAGAGGGGTACAATGAGCAGTTCTTC. Amino acid sequence: CASSRGQGEGYNEQFF.

The chain carries TRBV5-1 and TRBJ2-7, with 8 positions matching TRBD1. The CDR3 has 15 residues. V shed 9 bases and J 3 bases; nucleotides not matched to a gene: 14. Germline CDR1 reads SGHRS; CDR2 reads YFSETQ. CDR3 nucleotide sequence: TGCGCCACCTCCGTGGCAGGACAGGGCCTCTACGAGCAGTACTTC. Translated, it gives CATSVAGQGLYEQYF. The full variable domain, in which reference TRBV5-1 and TRBJ2-7 provide the parts outside the CDR3, is KAGVTQTPRYLIKTRGQQVTLSCSPISGHRSVSWYQQTPGQGLQFLFEYFSETQRNKGNFPGRFSGRQFSNSRSEMNVSTLELGDSALYLCATSVAGQGLYEQYFGPGTRLTVT.

The chain uses TRBV30 and TRBJ2-1, with TRBD2 matching 9 bases. The germline gives CDR1 GTSNPN, CDR2 SVGIG (reference sequence). This CDR3 comprises 16 residues. V lost 3 bases to trimming and J lost 8 bases; unmatched junction nucleotides: 14. CDR3 in amino acids: CAWRVLAGRGADEQFF. CDR3 coding DNA: TGTGCCTGGAGGGTACTAGCGGGCCGGGGGGCCGATGAGCAGTTCTTC.

The gene calls are TRBV25-1 and TRBJ2-3; D not resolved. Germline CDR1 reads MGHDK; CDR2 reads SYGVNS. V shed 1 base and J shed 5 bases, with 7 bases lying between them. This CDR3 comprises 13 residues. The CDR3 DNA is TGTGCCAGCAGTGAATCGTGGGGAGATACGCAGTATTTT. Its translation is CASSESWGDTQYF.

Turning to this clone: Other DNA sequences of this sample code for an identical CDR3. The chain employs TRBV9 and TRBJ2-3; D ambiguous. Trimming took 0 bases from V and 4 from J, leaving 9 bases between them. The germline gives CDR1 SGDLS, CDR2 YYNGEE. The CDR3 is 14 amino acids. CDR3 residues: CASSVARRADTQYF. DNA for the CDR3: TGTGCCAGCAGCGTAGCAAGACGGGCAGATACGCAGTATTTT.

Points on this clone: The same CDR3 can be traced to other DNA sequences in this sample. The rearrangement links TRBV20-1 to TRBJ2-7; D is perhaps TRBD1 (5 bases). Trimming removed 1 base from V and 4 bases from J, with 5 bases in between. Germline V gives CDR1 DFQATT, CDR2 SNEGSKA (reference sequence). The CDR3 sequence is 11 residues long. CDR3 sequence (DNA): TGCAGTGCTAGAGGACAGTACGAGCAGTACTTC. Amino acid sequence: CSARGQYEQYF.

V and J are TRBV6-6 and TRBJ2-2, with TRBD1 identical over 8 bases. Germline CDR1 reads MNHNY; CDR2 reads SVGAGI (reference sequence). The junction had 9 bases not matched to a gene; V was cut back by 8 bases and J by 4 bases. The CDR3 loop spans 15 amino acids. In nucleotides, the CDR3 is TGTGCCAGCGGGCCCCGGACAGGGTCCACCGGGGAGCTGTTTTTT. This translates into CASGPRTGSTGELFF.

The rearrangement links TRBV18 to TRBJ2-1, with D tentatively TRBD2 (6 bases). The CDR3 runs to 17 residues. V lost 3 bases and J lost 2, with 17 bases in between. Germline CDR1 KGHSH, CDR2 LQKENI. The CDR3 loop reads CASSPTGMLAPYNEQFF. The CDR3 DNA sequence: TGTGCCAGCTCACCTACGGGGATGCTAGCGCCCTACAATGAGCAGTTCTTC. The full variable domain, completed using reference TRBV18 and TRBJ2-1, is NAGVMQNPRHLVRRRGQEARLRCSPMKGHSHVYWYRQLPEEGLKFMVYLQKENIIDESGMPKERFSAEFPKEGPSILRIQQVVRGDSAAYFCASSPTGMLAPYNEQFFGPGTRLTVL.

Points on this clone: This same CDR3 is encoded by further DNA sequences in the sample. This chain joins TRBV11-2 and TRBJ2-7; D is possibly TRBD1 (5 bases). Deletions cut 0 bases from V and 4 bases from J, with 16 bases between. Looked up from germline, CDR1 is SGHAT and CDR2 is FQNNGV. This CDR3 contains 16 residues. Written as DNA, the CDR3 is TGTGCCAGCAGCTTAGATGGCGGCAGGGTTTCGTACGAGCAGTACTTC. This gives the protein CASSLDGGRVSYEQYF.

This chain connects TRBV28 to TRBJ1-2, with TRBD1 as a possible D gene (5 bases). Trimming cost V 5 bases and J 3 bases, with 22 bases left between them. CDR1 is MDHEN and CDR2 is SYDVKM in the germline V gene. The CDR3 sequence is 17 residues long. The CDR3 DNA sequence: TGTGCCAGCAGTCCGGCCCGGGGGAGGCCGCGGTACTATGGCTACACCTTC. Its translation is CASSPARGRPRYYGYTF.

This clone appeared a single time. This chain connects TRBV2 to TRBJ2-1; no clear D. This CDR3 is built from 15 residues. Trimming cost V 0 bases and J 5 bases, with 11 bases left between them. Looked up from germline, CDR1 is SNHLY and CDR2 is FYNNEI. The CDR3 loop is CASSEAGSLNNEQFF. The CDR3 DNA reads as TGTGCCAGCAGTGAAGCCGGTTCCCTAAACAATGAGCAGTTCTTC.

Here the CDR3 DNA reads TGTGCCAGCAGTTTGGGGGACACCCTCTCTGGAAACACCATATATTTT. Translating gives CASSLGDTLSGNTIYF. V gene TRBV28 combines with J gene TRBJ1-3; D might be TRBD1 (6 bases). Trimming took off 3 bases at V and 0 bases at J, with 12 bases between the two ends. CDR3 length: 16 residues. Germline lookup yields CDR1 MDHEN and CDR2 SYDVKM.

The chain is built from TRBV7-2 and TRBJ2-3, with D possibly being TRBD2 (5 bases). Germline assignment: CDR1 SGHTA and CDR2 FQGNSA. The CDR3 totals 15 residues. V gave up 1 base and J gave up 5 bases, with 13 bases separating them. The CDR3: CASSLVSGSQDTQYF. CDR3 bases: TGTGCCAGCAGCTTAGTGTCGGGATCTCAAGATACGCAGTATTTT.

V and J are TRBV30 and TRBJ1-2; D remains unclear. This CDR3 is built from 11 residues. Germline assignment: CDR1 GTSNPN and CDR2 SVGIG (reference sequence). Between the trimmed V and J ends, which lost 6 bases and 8 bases, there was a span of 13 bases. The CDR3: CACQRVSGYTF. The CDR3 DNA reads as TGTGCCTGCCAACGGGTAAGCGGCTACACCTTC.